The 17 T cell receptor beta chains below were found in one sample sequenced in a study of blood T cell repertoires in COVID-19. Method: immunoSEQ multiplex PCR; TCRdb's copy keeps in-frame clones and lacks some. In the table there are approximately 250,000 clones, 70% to 90% of which are singletons. Sequenced sample: peripheral blood. These receptors were obtained from a man aged 25 to 40 with active or convalescent COVID-19.

In its sample, this clone was seen a few times. The V and J genes are TRBV9 and TRBJ2-1; 10 nucleotides match TRBD2. The CDR3 runs to 15 residues. Germline CDR1 is SGDLS and CDR2 is YYNGEE. With 0 bases clipped from V and 8 bases from J, the junction kept 5 bases outside the gene matches. The CDR3 nucleotides read TGTGCCAGCAGCGTAGCTAGCGGGGGTTTCGATGAGCAGTTCTTC. The encoded protein is CASSVASGGFDEQFF. Full variable domain (rest looked up from reference TRBV9 and TRBJ2-1): DSGVTQTPKHLITATGQRVTLRCSPRSGDLSVYWYQQSLDQGLQFLIQYYNGEERAKGNILERFSAQQFPDLHSELNLSSLELGDSALYFCASSVASGGFDEQFFGPGTRLTVL.

The V gene is TRBV5-6, the J gene TRBJ1-5; TRBD1 matches 9 bases. Trimming took 4 bases from V and 2 from J; bases not matched to a gene: 4. CDR3 length: 15 residues. Germline CDR1 and CDR2: SGHDT and YYEEEE. CDR3 DNA: TGTGCCAGCAGCCTCTGGACAGGGGGCAATCAGCCCCAGCATTTT. This codes for CASSLWTGGNQPQHF.

The V and J genes are TRBV9 and TRBJ1-1; 8 nucleotides line up with TRBD1. The CDR3 length is 14 residues. CDR1 and CDR2 (germline): SGDLS, YYNGEE. V was pared by 8 bases and J by 4 bases, with 10 bases of the junction left unmatched. The CDR3: CARTKQGDGTEAFF. The CDR3 nucleotides are TGTGCCAGGACTAAACAGGGGGACGGCACTGAAGCTTTCTTT.

The chain is built from TRBV6-1 and TRBJ2-7, with 7 bases lining up with TRBD1. J lost 5 bases, V lost 2 bases, and 6 bases had no gene match. CDR1 MNHNS and CDR2 SASEGT come from the germline V gene. The length of the CDR3 is 14 residues. The chain's CDR3 is CASSETQGVNEQYF. CDR3 bases: TGTGCCAGCAGTGAAACTCAGGGGGTCAACGAGCAGTACTTC.

The chain carries TRBV6-6 and TRBJ1-4; D is uncertain. The germline V gene encodes CDR1 MNHNY and CDR2 SVGAGI (reference sequence). The CDR3 length is 14 residues. The V end lost 2 bases, the J end lost 4 bases, and 8 bases lay between the germline ends. CDR3 sequence reads: CASSYVENNEKLFF. As DNA, the CDR3 is TGTGCCAGCAGTTACGTGGAGAATAATGAAAAACTGTTTTTT.

The chain uses TRBV6-5 and TRBJ1-4; no reliable D call. This CDR3 comprises 13 residues. CDR1 is MNHEY, CDR2 SVGAGI, per germline. Trimming took 8 bases from V and 2 from J, leaving 9 bases between them. DNA of the CDR3: TGTGCCAGCGAAACTGCTACTAATGAAAAACTGTTTTTT. This gives the protein CASETATNEKLFF.

This clone was seen only a few times. V and J are TRBV25-1 and TRBJ2-3; 7 bases align to TRBD2. CDR3 length: 15 residues. The J segment lost 4 bases and the V segment lost 8 bases, leaving 12 bases of the junction unmatched. In germline, CDR1 is MGHDK, CDR2 SYGVNS. The CDR3 loop is CASGGDSRSSDTQYF. The DNA for the CDR3 is TGTGCCAGCGGGGGGGACTCCCGGTCCTCAGATACGCAGTATTTT.

The J gene is TRBJ1-2, the V gene TRBV6-5; D is ambiguous. Trimming took off 8 bases at V and 1 base at J, with 17 bases between the two ends. Looked up from germline, CDR1 is MNHEY and CDR2 is SVGAGI. CDR3 size: 15 residues. As DNA, the CDR3 is TGTGCCAGCTGGCCCAAAAATAACGTTAACTATGGCTACACCTTC. Translation gives CASWPKNNVNYGYTF.

This clone was detected once. V and J are TRBV2 and TRBJ2-3, with 14 bases fitting TRBD2. The CDR3 spans 14 residues. CDR1 is SNHLY and CDR2 is FYNNEI in the germline V gene. After removal of 6 bases from V and 8 bases from J, the junction contained 4 bases not matched to a gene. The CDR3 DNA follows: TGTGCCAGCAGAGGGACTAGCGGGGGAGGTACGCAGTATTTT. Its translation: CASRGTSGGGTQYF.

This clone turned up a few times. J is TRBJ1-3 and V is TRBV19, with 10 nucleotides matching TRBD1. The germline V gene encodes CDR1 LNHDA and CDR2 SQIVND (reference sequence). V lost 5 bases, J lost 3 bases, and 7 bases stayed unmatched. This CDR3 comprises 16 residues. The CDR3 loop is CASSEIDRGLGNTIYF. CDR3 DNA sequence: TGTGCCAGTAGTGAGATTGACAGGGGGCTTGGAAACACCATATATTTT.

This clone showed up just a few times. CDR3 amino acids: CATSEAGENQPQHF. The DNA of the CDR3 is TGTGCCACCAGTGAGGCAGGGGAGAATCAGCCCCAGCATTTT. J is TRBJ1-5 and V is TRBV24-1; a possible D gene is TRBD1 (6 bases). Germline V lookup: CDR1 KGHDR, CDR2 SFDVKD. The CDR3 has 14 residues. V was clipped by 4 bases and J by 4 bases, with 10 bases between them.

This sequence joins TRBV7-2 and TRBJ2-7; 9 nucleotides agree with TRBD2. The CDR3 consists of 15 residues. Germline V gene lookup returns CDR1 SGHTA and CDR2 FQGNSA. Trimming removed 3 bases from V and 4 bases from J; junction bases left unmatched: 7. The CDR3 here is CASSLGLAGTYEQYF. The CDR3 region has the DNA TGTGCCAGCAGCTTGGGGCTAGCGGGGACGTACGAGCAGTACTTC.

This chain uses TRBV18 with TRBJ1-4, with TRBD1 identical over 7 bases. There are 15 residues in the CDR3. Germline CDR1 reads KGHSH; CDR2 reads LQKENI. V lost 3 bases, J lost 4 bases, and 5 bases stayed unmatched. The CDR3 spells CASSPRQGRNEKLFF. In nucleotides, the CDR3 is TGTGCCAGCTCACCCCGACAGGGACGTAATGAAAAACTGTTTTTT.

The rearrangement uses TRBV9 and TRBJ1-1; 9 bases agree with TRBD1. In germline, CDR1 is SGDLS, CDR2 YYNGEE. V shed 4 bases and J 6 bases; nucleotides not matched to a gene: 10. The CDR3 covers 15 residues. CDR3: CASSTPGTGRAEAFF. The CDR3 DNA reads as TGTGCCAGCAGCACTCCCGGGACAGGGAGGGCTGAAGCTTTCTTT.

The chain joins TRBV2 to TRBJ1-5, with 9 bases lining up with TRBD1. Germline V lookup: CDR1 SNHLY, CDR2 FYNNEI. CDR3 length: 16 amino acids. The V and J ends lost 6 bases and 2 bases, in that order; junction bases with no gene match: 8. The CDR3: CASSYDRGLGNQPQHF. As DNA, the CDR3 is TGTGCCAGCAGCTATGACAGGGGGTTGGGCAATCAGCCCCAGCATTTT.

V and J are TRBV24-1 and TRBJ2-3, with 13 nucleotides matching TRBD2. Germline values: CDR1 KGHDR, CDR2 SFDVKD. J was trimmed by 2 bases and V by 5 bases; bases with no gene match: 3. The CDR3 extends over 16 amino acids. CDR3 coding DNA: TGTGCCACCAGTGCGACTAGCGGGGGGCTCACAGATACGCAGTATTTT. It translates to CATSATSGGLTDTQYF.

This chain uses TRBV6-2 or TRBV6-3 with TRBJ1-4; D remains ambiguous. The CDR3 extends over 15 amino acids. Germline CDR1 reads MNHEY; CDR2 reads SVGEGT. V was shortened by 2 bases and J by 8 bases, with 15 bases between the two germline ends. The CDR3 here is CASSYRGLGREKLFF. CDR3 nucleotide sequence: TGTGCCAGCAGTTACCGAGGACTCGGACGGGAAAAACTGTTTTTT.